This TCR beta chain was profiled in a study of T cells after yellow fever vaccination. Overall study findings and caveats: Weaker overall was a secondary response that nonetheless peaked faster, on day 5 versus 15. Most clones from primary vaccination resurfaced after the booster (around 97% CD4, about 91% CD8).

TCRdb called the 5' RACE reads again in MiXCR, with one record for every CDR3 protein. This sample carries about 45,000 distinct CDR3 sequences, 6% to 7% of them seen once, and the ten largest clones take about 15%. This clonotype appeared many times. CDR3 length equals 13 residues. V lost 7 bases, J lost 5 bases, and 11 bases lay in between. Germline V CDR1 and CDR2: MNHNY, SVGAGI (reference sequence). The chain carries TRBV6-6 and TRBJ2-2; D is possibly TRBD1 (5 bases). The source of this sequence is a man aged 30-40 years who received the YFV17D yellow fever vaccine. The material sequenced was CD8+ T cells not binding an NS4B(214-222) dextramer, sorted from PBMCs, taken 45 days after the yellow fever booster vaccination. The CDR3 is CASNQGGTGELFF. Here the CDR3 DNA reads TGTGCCAGCAACCAGGGTGGTACCGGGGAGCTGTTTTTT.